Each of the 17 T cell receptor beta chains below was sequenced from the same sample in a study of shared clonotypes between healthy human individuals. The assay was immunoSEQ multiplex PCR, and TCRdb's table has in-frame clones only and misses some. The table includes under 1,100,000 clones, around 74% detected once. Input material: memory CD4+ T cells sorted from blood. Subset in this sample: CD45RA-negative fraction. The source is a man younger than 35 in good health.

The chain employs TRBV2 and TRBJ1-1; no reliable D call. This CDR3 is built from 14 residues. Looked up from germline, CDR1 is SNHLY and CDR2 is FYNNEI. V lost 3 bases to trimming and J lost 0 bases, with 8 bases between them. CDR3 sequence (DNA): TGTGCCAGCAGTGATCGTGCGGTGAACACTGAAGCTTTCTTT. This translates into CASSDRAVNTEAFF.

This clone was picked up one time. This chain uses TRBV6-1 with TRBJ1-5, with a possible D match to TRBD1 (6 bases). This CDR3 contains 13 residues. V shed 8 bases and J shed 3 bases, with 11 bases lying between them. Per germline, CDR1 MNHNS and CDR2 SASEGT. Here the CDR3 DNA reads TGTGCCAGCGTGGACAGCCTCAATCAGCCCCAGCATTTT. Its translation: CASVDSLNQPQHF.

J is TRBJ1-5 and V is TRBV15; D remains ambiguous. Trimming took off 4 bases at V and 5 bases at J, with 9 bases between the two ends. From germline, CDR1 is LNHNV and CDR2 YYDKDF (reference sequence). This CDR3 spans 13 amino acids. The CDR3 protein is CATSKTPDQPQHF. The CDR3, as DNA: TGTGCCACCAGCAAAACTCCGGATCAGCCCCAGCATTTT. The full variable domain, in which reference TRBV15 and TRBJ1-5 provide the parts outside the CDR3, is DAMVIQNPRYQVTQFGKPVTLSCSQTLNHNVMYWYQQKSSQAPKLLFHYYDKDFNNEADTPDNFQSRRPNTSFCFLDIRSPGLGDTAMYLCATSKTPDQPQHFGDGTRLSIL.

The chain has TRBV7-9 and TRBJ2-1; 11 positions agree with TRBD2. The V segment lost 5 bases and the J segment 9 bases; nucleotides outside the gene matches: 9. This CDR3 has 15 amino acids. CDR1 SEHNR and CDR2 FQNEAQ come from the germline V gene (reference sequence). The DNA for the CDR3 is TGTGCCAGCAGCGCGGGACTAGCGGTGGGGCTTGAGCAGTTCTTC. This gives the protein CASSAGLAVGLEQFF.

Regarding this clone: This may stem from a read error, because a much larger clone lies one nucleotide away. The same CDR3 can be traced to other DNA sequences in this sample. This chain links TRBV18 with TRBJ2-1; TRBD2 aligns across 9 bases. This CDR3 is built from 15 residues. CDR1 and CDR2 (germline): KGHSH, LQKENI. J lost 4 bases, V lost 1 base, and 2 bases had no gene match. The chain's CDR3 is CASSPRLAGYNEQFF. In nucleotides, the CDR3 is TGTGCCAGCTCACCACGTCTAGCGGGATACAATGAGCAGTTCTTC.

The rearrangement links TRBV5-1 to TRBJ1-3, with TRBD1 identical over 7 bases. The V gene end was trimmed by 0 bases and the J gene end by 1 base; junction bases not matched to a gene: 7. Germline V gene sequence: CDR1 SGHRS, CDR2 YFSETQ. The CDR3 extends over 17 amino acids. Written as DNA, the CDR3 is TGCGCCAGCAGCTTGGGACAGGGTATTCGGTCTGGAAACACCATATATTTT. This codes for CASSLGQGIRSGNTIYF.

This clone was counted at least ten times. Other DNA sequences in the same sample also yield this CDR3. The V call is TRBV6-5, the J call TRBJ1-2, with TRBD1 matching 10 bases. Germline assignment: CDR1 MNHEY and CDR2 SVGAGI. The CDR3 covers 16 residues. V shed 2 bases and J 4 bases; nucleotides not matched to a gene: 7. The CDR3 loop reads CASSYTRTGGGYGYTF. CDR3 bases: TGTGCCAGCAGTTACACCCGGACAGGGGGTGGCTATGGCTACACCTTC.

J is TRBJ2-3 and V is TRBV11-3, with D perhaps TRBD1 (7 bases). V lost 5 bases and J lost 5, with 20 bases in between. Germline assignment: CDR1 SGHNT and CDR2 YENEEA. This CDR3 comprises 16 residues. The CDR3 sequence is CASSVPGAGGRDTQYF. CDR3 DNA: TGTGCCAGCAGCGTTCCCGGGGCAGGGGGGAGAGATACGCAGTATTTT.

This chain connects TRBV10-2 to TRBJ2-7; a possible D gene is TRBD2 (5 bases). Germline V gene data show CDR1 as WSHSY and CDR2 as SAAADI. Trimming took off 8 bases at V and 2 bases at J, with 25 bases between the two ends. The CDR3 contains 17 residues. The CDR3 DNA is TGCGCCAGCTCCCTTATTCCCTCGGGAAGGGAGACCTACGAGCAGTACTTC. Protein sequence: CASSLIPSGRETYEQYF.

The genes are TRBV18 and TRBJ2-5; 7 positions match TRBD1. Germline CDR1 reads KGHSH; CDR2 reads LQKENI. Losses at the gene ends were 6 bases for V and 5 bases for J; bases not matched to a gene: 6. This CDR3 is built from 13 residues. The CDR3 DNA reads TGTGCCAGCTCCTTAGGACAGGTTGAGACCCAGTACTTC. Amino acid sequence: CASSLGQVETQYF.

This clone was observed a few times. V is TRBV5-1 and J is TRBJ2-1; 7 bases fit TRBD1. J gave up 5 bases and V 3 bases, and 11 bases lay outside the gene matches. This CDR3 spans 16 amino acids. Germline V gene sequence: CDR1 SGHRS, CDR2 YFSETQ. In nucleotides, the CDR3 is TGCGCCAGCAGCTCTACCACGACAGGGAACAACAATGAGCAGTTCTTC. As protein: CASSSTTTGNNNEQFF.

The genes are TRBV5-6 and TRBJ2-4, with D tentatively TRBD2 (5 bases). Germline V CDR1 and CDR2: SGHDT, YYEEEE. Trimming cost V 2 bases and J 1 base, with 10 bases left between them. This CDR3 has 15 amino acids. The CDR3 region has the DNA TGTGCCAGCAGCTTTACTGGGAGCGCCAAAAACATTCAGTACTTC. It yields the protein CASSFTGSAKNIQYF.

This chain joins TRBV30 and TRBJ1-2; 8 bases align to TRBD1. V gave up 4 bases and J gave up 3 bases; unmatched junction bases: 13. The CDR3 contains 16 residues. CDR1 is GTSNPN and CDR2 is SVGIG in the germline V gene (reference sequence). CDR3 loop: CAWNDRDRRQYYGYTF. As DNA, the CDR3 is TGTGCCTGGAACGACCGGGACAGGAGACAATACTATGGCTACACCTTC. Looking up the rest from reference TRBV30 and TRBJ1-2 gives the full variable domain: SQTIHQWPATLVQPVGSPLSLECTVEGTSNPNLYWYRQAAGRGLQLLFYSVGIGQISSEVPQNLSASRPQDRQFILSSKKLLLSDSGFYLCAWNDRDRRQYYGYTFGSGTRLTVV.

In this sample, this clone turned up a few times. The CDR3 spells CASSLSRGEAYGYTF. The CDR3 DNA is TGTGCCAGCAGTCTCTCCAGGGGGGAGGCCTATGGCTACACCTTC. The chain employs TRBV27 and TRBJ1-2; 7 positions agree with TRBD1. The junction had 10 bases not matched to a gene; V was cut back by 5 bases and J by 4 bases. Germline values: CDR1 MNHEY, CDR2 SMNVEV (reference sequence). The CDR3 sequence is 15 residues long.

The V and J genes are TRBV9 and TRBJ1-2, with unresolved D. The CDR3 contains 15 residues. Germline loops: CDR1 SGDLS, CDR2 YYNGEE. The ends were cut back, 0 bases at V and 4 bases at J, with 13 bases in the middle. CDR3 bases: TGTGCCAGCAGCGTAGACGGGAATCCTAGCTATGGCTACACCTTC. Its translation is CASSVDGNPSYGYTF.

The V call is TRBV6-4, the J call TRBJ1-5, with a weak D call TRBD1 (5 bases). This CDR3 contains 14 residues. CDR1 and CDR2 (germline): MRHNA, SNTAGT. Trimming pared 7 bases from V and 1 base from J, leaving 11 bases between. CDR3 DNA sequence: TGTGCCAGCACCCTGGGACTGAGCAATCAGCCCCAGCATTTT. Translating gives CASTLGLSNQPQHF.

This chain joins TRBV11-2 and TRBJ1-5; D unresolved. This CDR3 is 13 amino acids long. Trimming took off 5 bases at V and 5 bases at J, with 10 bases between the two ends. Per the germline V gene, CDR1 is SGHAT and CDR2 is FQNNGV. DNA for the CDR3: TGTGCCAGCAGCCCAGGAGGGTATCAGCCCCAGCATTTT. Its protein is CASSPGGYQPQHF.